A single sample is the source of the 2 T cell receptor beta chains below, sequenced in a study of technical replicates of blood from four donors. Clones were read by immunoSEQ multiplex PCR, and TCRdb kept only the in-frame ones, dropping some. The sample consists of 85,000 or so clones, 94% of them appearing once. The sequencing sample was made of T cells isolated from PBMCs. The receptors were gathered from a human donor in good health.

The CDR3 loop reads CASSLAPGGETQYF. DNA of the CDR3: TGTGCCAGCAGCTTGGCCCCGGGGGGGGAGACCCAGTACTTC. The chain employs TRBV5-6 and TRBJ2-5; 8 positions agree with TRBD2. The V gene's germline CDR1 is SGHDT and CDR2 YYEEEE. The CDR3 covers 14 residues. Losses at the gene ends were 0 bases for V and 5 bases for J; bases not matched to a gene: 3.

CDR3 nucleotides: TGTGCCAGCAGCGCGAGCTTCTTACCGACTAACCGGGATAGGGATGGCTACACCTTC. Its protein product is CASSASFLPTNRDRDGYTF. This chain connects TRBV11-3 to TRBJ1-2; D remains unclear. This CDR3 region has 19 residues. V lost 5 bases, J lost 6 bases, and 31 bases lay in between. Germline V lookup: CDR1 SGHNT, CDR2 YENEEA. Based on the CDR3 plus reference TRBV11-3 and TRBJ1-2, the full variable domain is EAGVVQSPRYKIIEKKQPVAFWCNPISGHNTLYWYLQNLGQGPELLIRYENEEAVDDSQLPKDRFSAERLKGVDSTLKIQPAELGDSAVYLCASSASFLPTNRDRDGYTFGSGTRLTVV.